The 5 T cell receptor beta chains below all came from one sample that was sequenced in a study of relationships among human T cell subsets. From pooled CD4+ and CD8+ T cells, anti-CD45RA microbeads isolated naive plus transitional cells. The T cell receptor alpha and beta CDR3 regions were amplified from mRNA by semiquantitative ARM-PCR. In ARM-PCR, communal superprimers followed tagged nested gene-specific primers for exponential amplification. TCRdb re-analysed the multiplex PCR reads in MiXCR, keeping a single row per CDR3 protein. The table records about 7,300 distinct CDR3 sequences, under 70% of them present only once. The sample taken for sequencing was naive and transitional (CD45RA+) T cells sorted from blood. These receptors all come from a man aged 40-50 years in good health.

The V gene is TRBV12-3 or TRBV12-4, the J gene TRBJ1-5, with D perhaps TRBD1 (5 bases). The V end lost 3 bases, the J end lost 7 bases, and 13 bases lay between the germline ends. This CDR3 is built from 14 residues. CDR3 residues: CASSFQGGPQPQHF. DNA for the CDR3: TGTGCCAGCAGTTTCCAGGGAGGCCCGCAGCCCCAGCATTTT.

The gene calls are TRBV20-1 and TRBJ2-1, with TRBD2 matching 7 bases. This CDR3 comprises 15 residues. J was trimmed by 9 bases and V by 5 bases; bases with no gene match: 16. Germline-derived CDR1 and CDR2 are DFQATT and SNEGSKA (reference sequence). In DNA, the CDR3 is TGCAGTGCTGAGTCACCGGGACTATTAGGTGGTGAGCAGTTCTTC. It translates to CSAESPGLLGGEQFF.

Comments on this clonotype: A much bigger clone sits one base away, suggesting this may be a read error. The rearrangement joins TRBV28 to TRBJ2-3; 8 positions match TRBD2. Trimming cost V 5 bases and J 3 bases; bases outside gene matches: 10. The CDR3 extends over 16 amino acids. The germline gives CDR1 MDHEN, CDR2 SYDVKM. DNA for the CDR3: TGTGCCAGCAGTCCTGGACTAGCACAGAGAACAGATACGCAGTATTTT. Translated: CASSPGLAQRTDTQYF.

The J gene is TRBJ2-7, the V gene TRBV27, with 10 positions matching TRBD1. The CDR3 loop spans 14 amino acids. V lost 1 base to trimming and J lost 6 bases; unmatched junction nucleotides: 3. CDR1 and CDR2 (germline): MNHEY, SMNVEV (reference sequence). Here the CDR3 reads CASSLLGTGVEQYF. In DNA, the CDR3 is TGTGCCAGCAGTTTATTGGGGACAGGGGTCGAGCAGTACTTC.

CDR3 DNA: TGTGCCAGCAGTCTCGAGGACAGGGGCTACGAGCAGTACTTC. It encodes CASSLEDRGYEQYF. The rearrangement links TRBV27 to TRBJ2-7, with 9 bases fitting TRBD1. CDR1 and CDR2 (germline): MNHEY, SMNVEV (reference sequence). CDR3 size: 14 residues. J gave up 3 bases and V 5 bases, and 5 bases lay outside the gene matches.